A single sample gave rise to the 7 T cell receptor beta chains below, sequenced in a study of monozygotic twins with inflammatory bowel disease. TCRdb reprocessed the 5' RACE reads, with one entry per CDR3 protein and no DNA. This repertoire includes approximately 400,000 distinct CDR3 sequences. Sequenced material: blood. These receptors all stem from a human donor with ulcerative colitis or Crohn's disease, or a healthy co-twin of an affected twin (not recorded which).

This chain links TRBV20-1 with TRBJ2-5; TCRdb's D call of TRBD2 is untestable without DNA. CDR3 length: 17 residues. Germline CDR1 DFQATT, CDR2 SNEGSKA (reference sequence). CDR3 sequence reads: CSAATIGTSFKQETQYF.

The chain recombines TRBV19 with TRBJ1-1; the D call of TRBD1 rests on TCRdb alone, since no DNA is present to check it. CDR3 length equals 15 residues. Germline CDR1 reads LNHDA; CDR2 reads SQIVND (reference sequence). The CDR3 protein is CASSTLQGGNTEAFF.

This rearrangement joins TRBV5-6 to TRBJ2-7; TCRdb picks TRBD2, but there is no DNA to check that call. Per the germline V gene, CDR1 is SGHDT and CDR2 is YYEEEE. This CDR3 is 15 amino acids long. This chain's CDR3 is CASSLHTSGRYEQYF.

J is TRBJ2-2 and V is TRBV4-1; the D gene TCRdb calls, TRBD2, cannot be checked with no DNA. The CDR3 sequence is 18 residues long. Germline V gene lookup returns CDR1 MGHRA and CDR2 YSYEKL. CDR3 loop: CASSQDRGLALNTGELFF.

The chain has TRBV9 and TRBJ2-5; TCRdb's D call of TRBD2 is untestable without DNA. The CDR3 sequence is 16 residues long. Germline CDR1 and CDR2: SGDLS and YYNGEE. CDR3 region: CASSVGAGGLSETQYF. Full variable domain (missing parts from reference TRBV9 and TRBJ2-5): DSGVTQTPKHLITATGQRVTLRCSPRSGDLSVYWYQQSLDQGLQFLIQYYNGEERAKGNILERFSAQQFPDLHSELNLSSLELGDSALYFCASSVGAGGLSETQYFGPGTRLLVL.

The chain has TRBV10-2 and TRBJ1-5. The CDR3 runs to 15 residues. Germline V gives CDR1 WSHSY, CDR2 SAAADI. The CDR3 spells CASSDGQAIISPQHF.

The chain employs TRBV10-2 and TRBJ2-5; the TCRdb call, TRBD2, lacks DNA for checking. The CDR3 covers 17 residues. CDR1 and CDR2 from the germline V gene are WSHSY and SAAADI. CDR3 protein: CASSGVGSGLKQETQYF.